This T cell receptor (beta chain) was recorded in a study of shared clonotypes between healthy human individuals. Notes on this clone: Its target is unknown.

CD45RO-negative, CCR7-positively selected cells formed the naive CD8 fraction, excluding terminally differentiated effector memory CD45RA+ cells. None of the donors, who were healthy HIV-negative adults, had recently had acute infections or vaccinations. From germline, CDR1 is SGHDT and CDR2 YYEEEE. V lost 0 bases, J lost 7 bases, and 5 bases lay in between. This CDR3 has 12 amino acids. Study-wide points: A generally larger estimated richness was seen in naive subsets than in memory subsets.

Libraries were prepared by immunoSEQ multiplex PCR; TCRdb keeps only in-frame clonotypes and omits some of them. This table holds hundreds of thousands of clones, 90% to 97% found once. The TCR originated in a woman aged 25-40 years in good health. Sequenced: naive CD8+ T cells sorted from blood. This chain links TRBV5-6 with TRBJ2-1; D unresolved. This CDR3 is CASSLDWNEQFF. The DNA for the CDR3 is TGTGCCAGCAGCTTGGATTGGAATGAGCAGTTCTTC.